The present T cell receptor (beta chain) was sequenced within a study of blood T cell repertoires in COVID-19 (TCRdb year 2020). Background for the entire study: Samples from collaborators originated in the United States, Italy and Spain and spanned both the acute and convalescent phases of COVID-19. The repertoires were made available in a free public database intended to serve as a resource for research on the immune response to SARS-CoV-2. Where HLA class I and class II types were available, the types were taken from metadata supplied by the sample provider, not from assay-based typing. The prospective study material was composed of cDNA or gDNA derived from T cells, B-cell-depleted T cells, or PBMCs. Samples were obtained from the ongoing ImmuneRACE study (first 160 participants) and from 1,254 subjects provided by 6 global collaborators. Deeply sampled blood TCRbeta repertoires from subjects exposed to, actively infected with, or recovered from COVID-19 were included in the dataset. Sample metadata almost always included a de-identified subject ID, COVID-19 status, age in years and sex.

TCRbeta CDR3 regions were amplified from genomic DNA by means of the immunoSEQ Assay, a bias-controlled multiplex PCR. For the original study's pipeline: The number of nucleated cells in each sample was estimated from the amplification of reference gene primers within the assay. Sequence reads were collapsed and filtered to measure the absolute abundance of every unique TCRbeta CDR3 rearrangement. For each sample, productive Simpson clonality was calculated as the square root of Simpson's diversity index across productive rearrangements. In its TCRdb copy, this immuneACCESS table keeps in-frame sequences only and misses some clones. Where compared with another copy, unresolved V genes explain less than half of these, and the others have no known cause. V, J and clone size derive from that table, while D and trimming were established from the DNA sequence. A total of about 88,000 clones appear in this sample, approximately 87% of them only once. The ten largest clones take up roughly an eighth of the sample.

Summary of the overall study and its limitations: The quantity of clinical and demographic metadata differed by source and by participant and was supplied without curation.

The CDR3 holds 14 amino acids from the cysteine to the phenylalanine. Of all the DNA, just the CDR3 is kept, 42 bases in frame from base 1. V lost 4 bases and J lost 4 bases; the stretch between them is 13 bases long. The germline V gene specifies SNHLY as CDR1 and FYNNEI as CDR2. Each collaborating institution followed its own protocols to collect whole blood in K2EDTA tubes. Collaborator samples were shipped for TCRbeta analysis as frozen whole blood, isolated PBMCs, or DNA extracted from either sample type. Of note for this clone: Its antigen is unknown. There are no base qualities to consult, and no much larger clone falls within one base.

Recombination joined TRBV2 with TRBJ1-1; TRBD1 could be the D gene, as 6 bases match. The specimen sequenced was peripheral blood. The source of this sequence is a human donor in a cohort sampled during active COVID-19. The nucleotide sequence is given as TGTGCCAGCAGTGCCCGGGCAGGGGCCACTGAAGCTTTCTTT. It codes for CASSARAGATEAFF.